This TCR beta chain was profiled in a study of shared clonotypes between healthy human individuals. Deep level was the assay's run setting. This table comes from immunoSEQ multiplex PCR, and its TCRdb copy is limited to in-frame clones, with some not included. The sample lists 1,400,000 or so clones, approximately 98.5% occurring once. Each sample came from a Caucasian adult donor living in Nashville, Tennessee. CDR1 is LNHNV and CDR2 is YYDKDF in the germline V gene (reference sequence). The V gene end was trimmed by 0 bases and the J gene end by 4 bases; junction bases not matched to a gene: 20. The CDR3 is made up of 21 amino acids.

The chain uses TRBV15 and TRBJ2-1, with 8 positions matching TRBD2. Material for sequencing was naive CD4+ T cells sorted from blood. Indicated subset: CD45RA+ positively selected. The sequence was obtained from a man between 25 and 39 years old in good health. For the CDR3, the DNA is TGTGCCACCAGCAGAGATCGCGGGGGGCCCCGACAAAAACTACCATACAATGAGCAGTTCTTC. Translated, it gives CATSRDRGGPRQKLPYNEQFF.